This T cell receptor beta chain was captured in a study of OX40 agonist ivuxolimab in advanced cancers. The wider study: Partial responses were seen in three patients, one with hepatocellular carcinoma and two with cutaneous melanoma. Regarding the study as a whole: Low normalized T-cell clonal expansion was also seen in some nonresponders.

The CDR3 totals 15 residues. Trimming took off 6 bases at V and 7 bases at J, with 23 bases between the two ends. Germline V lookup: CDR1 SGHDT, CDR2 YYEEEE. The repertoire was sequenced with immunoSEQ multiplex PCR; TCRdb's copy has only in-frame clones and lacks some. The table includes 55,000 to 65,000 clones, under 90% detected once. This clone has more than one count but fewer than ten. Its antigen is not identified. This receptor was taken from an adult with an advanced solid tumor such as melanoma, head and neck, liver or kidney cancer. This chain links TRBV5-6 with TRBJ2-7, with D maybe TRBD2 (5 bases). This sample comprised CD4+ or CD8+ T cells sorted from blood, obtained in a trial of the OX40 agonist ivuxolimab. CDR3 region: CASTNFRFPTREQYF. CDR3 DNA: TGTGCCAGCACCAACTTTCGATTTCCTACTAGGGAGCAGTACTTC.